This T cell receptor beta chain appears in the sequencing data of a study of shared clonotypes between healthy human individuals. Findings of the study overall: Generally, estimated richness proved larger in naive subsets than it did in memory subsets. Non-shared clonotypes showed lower generation probabilities than clonotypes common to all four donors.

A word on this clone: The antigen remains unidentified. Within the sample, other DNA sequences also encode this same CDR3.

CD45RO-negative, CCR7-selected cells formed the naive CD8 fraction, which excluded terminally differentiated effector memory CD45RA+ cells. All of the donors resided in Nashville, Tennessee, and each was a Caucasian adult. Several immunoSEQ plates held equal portions of the genomic DNA taken from each subset. Produced via immunoSEQ multiplex PCR; TCRdb's table is partial and in-frame only. The sample consists of around 2,100,000 clones, about 95% of them appearing once. Trimming took off 2 bases at V and 0 bases at J, with 5 bases between the two ends. CDR3 length equals 13 residues. The V gene's germline CDR1 is ENHRY and CDR2 SYGVKD.

The sequenced sample was naive CD8+ T cells sorted from blood. The clonotype originates from a man younger than 30 in good health. The chain couples TRBV10-3 to TRBJ2-7, with D unclear. CDR3 nucleotides: TGTGCCATCAGTGAGGACACCTCCTACGAGCAGTACTTC. Its translation is CAISEDTSYEQYF.